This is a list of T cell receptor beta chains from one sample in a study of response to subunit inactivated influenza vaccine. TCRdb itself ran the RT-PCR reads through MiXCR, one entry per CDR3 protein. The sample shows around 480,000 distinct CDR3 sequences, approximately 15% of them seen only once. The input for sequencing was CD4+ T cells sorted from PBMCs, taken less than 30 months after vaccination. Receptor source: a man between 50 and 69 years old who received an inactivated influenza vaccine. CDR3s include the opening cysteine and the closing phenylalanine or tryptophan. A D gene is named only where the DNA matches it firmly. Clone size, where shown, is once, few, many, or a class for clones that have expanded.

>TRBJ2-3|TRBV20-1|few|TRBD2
CSATSGTSGSPQYF
TGCAGTGCTACCTCCGGGACTAGCGGGAGTCCTCAGTATTTT
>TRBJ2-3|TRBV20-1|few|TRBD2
CSDGGGGFTDTQYF
TGCAGTGATGGGGGCGGGGGGTTCACAGATACGCAGTATTTT
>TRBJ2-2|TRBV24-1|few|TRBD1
CATSGQGSVELFF
TGTGCCACCAGCGGACAGGGTTCCGTGGAGCTGTTTTTT
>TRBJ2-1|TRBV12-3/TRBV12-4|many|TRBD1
CASSFNRGSYNEQFF
TGTGCCAGCAGTTTTAACAGGGGCTCCTACAATGAGCAGTTCTTC
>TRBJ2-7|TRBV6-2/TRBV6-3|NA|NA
CASTGYGRPLDSSSYEQYF
TGTGCCAGCACCGGTTACGGACGACCCCTAGATTCCAGCTCCTACGAGCAGTACTTC
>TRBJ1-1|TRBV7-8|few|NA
CASSLIREAFF
TGTGCCAGCAGCTTGATCAGGGAAGCTTTCTTT
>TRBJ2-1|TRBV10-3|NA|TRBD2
CAISPLAGGSSYNEQFF
TGTGCCATCAGCCCACTAGCGGGGGGGAGCTCCTACAATGAGCAGTTCTTC
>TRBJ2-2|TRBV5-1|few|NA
CASSLDWGLNTGELFF
TGCGCCAGCAGCTTGGATTGGGGCCTGAACACCGGGGAGCTGTTTTTT
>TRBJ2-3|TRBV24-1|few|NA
CATSDPSMRDTQYF
TGTGCCACCAGTGACCCATCTATGAGAGATACGCAGTATTTT
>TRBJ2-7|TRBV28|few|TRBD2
CASSSNSGGLQAQYF
TGTGCCAGCAGTTCAAATAGCGGGGGGCTGCAGGCGCAGTACTTC
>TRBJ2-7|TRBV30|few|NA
CAWSTLSYEQYF
TGTGCCTGGAGTACTTTATCCTACGAGCAGTACTTC
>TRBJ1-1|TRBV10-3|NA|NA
CATAEGQLAFF
TGTGCCACCGCGGAAGGACAGCTAGCTTTCTTT
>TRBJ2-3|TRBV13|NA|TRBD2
CASSSRPLTSGGGGDTQYF
TGTGCCAGCAGCTCTCGCCCCCTAACTAGCGGGGGAGGCGGTGATACGCAGTATTTT
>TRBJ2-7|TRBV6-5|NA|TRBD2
CASSYLAGGSHEQYF
TGTGCCAGCAGTTACCTAGCGGGAGGGAGCCACGAGCAGTACTTC
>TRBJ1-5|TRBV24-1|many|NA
CATSDLLSNQPQHF
TGTGCCACCAGTGATTTGTTGTCCAATCAGCCCCAGCATTTT
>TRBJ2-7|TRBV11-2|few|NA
CASSATTGTRPYEQYF
TGTGCCAGCAGCGCGACAACAGGGACCCGTCCCTACGAGCAGTACTTC
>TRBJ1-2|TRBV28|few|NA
CASSRGFDYGYTF
TGTGCCAGCAGTCGGGGCTTCGACTATGGCTACACCTTC